The 28 T cell receptor beta chains below all came from one sample that was sequenced in a study of cytomegalovirus exposure and HLA in healthy donors. TCRdb keeps only in-frame clones here, not all; method: immunoSEQ multiplex PCR. The sample has 110,000 or so clones; under 90% are singletons. The sequencing input was PBMCs. These receptors were collected from a young woman in good health and CMV-seronegative.

The J gene is TRBJ1-6, the V gene TRBV27; 8 bases line up with TRBD1. The V gene's germline CDR1 is MNHEY and CDR2 SMNVEV (reference sequence). Trimming at V came to 4 bases and at J to 6 bases, leaving 2 bases not matched to a gene. This CDR3 spans 14 amino acids. The CDR3 is CASSYTGGNSPLHF. CDR3 bases: TGTGCCAGCAGTTATACAGGGGGTAATTCACCCCTCCACTTT.

V gene TRBV2 combines with J gene TRBJ1-1; 7 bases align to TRBD1. V shed 6 bases, J shed 6 bases, and the junction held 10 bases outside the gene matches. There are 14 residues in the CDR3. CDR1 is SNHLY, CDR2 FYNNEI, per germline. CDR3 protein: CASSADRVSAEAFF. The CDR3 DNA is TGTGCCAGCAGCGCTGACAGGGTTAGCGCTGAAGCTTTCTTT.

The rearrangement uses TRBV2 and TRBJ2-7, with D possibly TRBD2 on 5 matching bases. With 6 bases removed from V and 0 bases from J, the gap between germline ends came to 9 bases. Germline values: CDR1 SNHLY, CDR2 FYNNEI. The CDR3 sequence is 13 residues long. As DNA, the CDR3 is TGTGCCAGCAGGGCAGGACTCTCCTACGAGCAGTACTTC. This gives the protein CASRAGLSYEQYF.

This clone was counted only a few times. J is TRBJ1-2 and V is TRBV29-1; 8 nucleotides agree with TRBD1. Germline trimming cut 0 bases from V and 13 bases from J; bases unmatched to any gene: 10. The CDR3 runs to 13 residues. Germline CDR1 SQVTM, CDR2 ANQGSEA. In DNA form, the CDR3 reads TGCAGCGTTGAAGATCTGCCAGGGGGCGGGAGCACCTTC. The encoded protein is CSVEDLPGGGSTF.

The chain links TRBV7-6 to TRBJ1-6, with 9 bases lining up with TRBD1. This CDR3 has 13 residues. Trimming took 5 bases from V and 9 from J; bases not matched to a gene: 2. Per germline, CDR1 SGHVS and CDR2 FNYEAQ. The CDR3 here is CASSPDRGSPLHF. Here the CDR3 DNA reads TGTGCCAGCAGCCCGGACAGGGGTTCACCCCTCCACTTT.

This clone is a singleton in its sample. J is TRBJ2-7 and V is TRBV15, with D hard to call. Germline V gene data show CDR1 as LNHNV and CDR2 as YYDKDF (reference sequence). V lost 3 bases to trimming and J lost 1 base, with 7 bases between them. The CDR3 contains 13 residues. The DNA of the CDR3 is TGTGCCACCAGCAGCAGCAGGTCCTACGAGCAGTACTTC. Translated: CATSSSRSYEQYF.

CDR3 residues: CASSLGAGGNTGELFF. The CDR3 nucleotides are TGTGCCAGCAGCTTGGGTGCAGGTGGGAACACCGGGGAGCTGTTTTTT. The chain carries TRBV5-4 and TRBJ2-2; D gene uncertain. Germline CDR1 is SGHNT and CDR2 is YYREEE (reference sequence). This CDR3 region has 16 residues. Trimming stripped 0 bases from V and 1 base from J, with 10 bases between.

This chain uses TRBV7-3 with TRBJ2-5; 10 bases are shared with TRBD2. The CDR3 contains 17 residues. Germline loops: CDR1 SGHTA, CDR2 FQGTGA. V dropped 2 bases and J dropped 4; count of bases not matched to a gene: 10. For the CDR3, the DNA is TGTGCCAGCAGCTTAGTGAGCGAGCGGGGGGGCACAGAGACCCAGTACTTC. Its protein product is CASSLVSERGGTETQYF.

In this sample, this clone is medium-sized. The identical CDR3 is also encoded by other nucleotide sequences in the sample. The chain uses TRBV7-2 and TRBJ1-2; D may be TRBD1 (6 bases). CDR3 size: 14 residues. V was shortened by 4 bases and J by 2 bases, with 11 bases between the two germline ends. Germline-derived CDR1 and CDR2 are SGHTA and FQGNSA. The CDR3 sequence is CASSSRQVNYGYTF. DNA for the CDR3: TGTGCCAGCAGCTCGCGACAGGTGAACTATGGCTACACCTTC.

The rearrangement links TRBV6-6 to TRBJ1-6; D is undetermined. Trimming cost V 4 bases and J 8 bases, with 6 bases left between them. The CDR3 spans 12 residues. Looked up from germline, CDR1 is MNHNY and CDR2 is SVGAGI (reference sequence). DNA for the CDR3: TGTGCCAGCAGTTTTCGGGATTCACCCCTCCACTTT. This translates into CASSFRDSPLHF.

The chain joins TRBV7-9 to TRBJ1-4; D ambiguous. The CDR3 is 16 residues long. Germline V CDR1 and CDR2: SEHNR, FQNEAQ (reference sequence). Trimming left V 5 bases short and J 0 bases short, with 13 bases between. For the CDR3, the DNA is TGTGCCAGCAGCCCCGGGATCCCCGCAACTAATGAAAAACTGTTTTTT. This encodes CASSPGIPATNEKLFF.

This sequence joins TRBV27 and TRBJ2-3; 11 bases map to TRBD2. The V gene end was trimmed by 5 bases and the J gene end by 4 bases; junction bases not matched to a gene: 20. The CDR3 spans 20 residues. CDR1 is MNHEY, CDR2 SMNVEV, per germline (reference sequence). CDR3 in amino acids: CASSPSGGFYVPFTPDTQYF. The CDR3, as DNA: TGTGCCAGCAGTCCTAGCGGGGGGTTTTATGTACCTTTCACCCCAGATACGCAGTATTTT.

The chain has TRBV19 and TRBJ1-4, with D possibly being TRBD1 (5 bases). This CDR3 has 14 amino acids. Germline V lookup: CDR1 LNHDA, CDR2 SQIVND (reference sequence). Trimming removed 6 bases at V and 7 bases at J, with 15 bases between. For the CDR3, the DNA is TGTGCCAGTAGGGATTTAGGGGTTGGTGAAAAACTGTTTTTT. Residues: CASRDLGVGEKLFF.

The chain is built from TRBV18 and TRBJ1-2; D possibly corresponds to TRBD1 (5 bases). V shed 5 bases and J shed 5 bases, with 27 bases lying between them. This CDR3 has 18 residues. Germline CDR1 and CDR2: KGHSH and LQKENI. The CDR3 coding sequence is TGTGCCAGCTCAAGGACGGCAGGGCCATTATTGGGTCATTATGGCTACACCTTC. Translated: CASSRTAGPLLGHYGYTF.

The rearrangement uses TRBV6-5 and TRBJ2-7; D is unresolved. Between the trimmed V and J ends, which lost 2 bases and 5 bases, there was a span of 16 bases. The CDR3 is 15 amino acids. The germline gives CDR1 MNHEY, CDR2 SVGAGI. CDR3 nucleotide sequence: TGTGCCAGCAGTTACGGGCATGGCTTTAAAGACGAGCAGTACTTC. Translation gives CASSYGHGFKDEQYF.

The CDR3 loop reads CASSITALLYGYTF. CDR3 DNA sequence: TGTGCCAGTAGTATTACAGCCCTACTCTATGGCTACACCTTC. The chain has TRBV19 and TRBJ1-2; D is unclear. V was shortened by 3 bases and J by 4 bases, with 12 bases between the two germline ends. The CDR3 is 14 residues long. Germline loops: CDR1 LNHDA, CDR2 SQIVND (reference sequence). Together with reference TRBV19 and TRBJ1-2, the CDR3 gives the full variable domain: DGGITQSPKYLFRKEGQNVTLSCEQNLNHDAMYWYRQDPGQGLRLIYYSQIVNDFQKGDIAEGYSVSREKKESFPLTVTSAQKNPTAFYLCASSITALLYGYTFGSGTRLTVV.

This rearrangement joins TRBV27 to TRBJ2-5; 16 nucleotides align to TRBD2. CDR3 length: 21 residues. Germline V gives CDR1 MNHEY, CDR2 SMNVEV (reference sequence). The V segment lost 5 bases and the J segment 5 bases; nucleotides outside the gene matches: 20. CDR3 nucleotide sequence: TGTGCCAGCAGTAGCGGCCCCAAGTTCTCCGGGACTAGCGGGGGGGTTGAGACCCAGTACTTC. This translates into CASSSGPKFSGTSGGVETQYF.

The chain joins TRBV19 to TRBJ1-6; 9 nucleotides line up with TRBD1. Looked up from germline, CDR1 is LNHDA and CDR2 is SQIVND (reference sequence). The ends lost 8 bases at V and 13 bases at J; junction bases unmatched: 9. The CDR3 contains 13 residues. The CDR3 spells CASSGGQGRPLHF. In nucleotides, the CDR3 is TGTGCCAGTTCCGGGGGACAGGGTCGGCCCCTCCACTTT.

The chain carries TRBV7-8 and TRBJ2-7; D unclear. Trimming shortened V by 4 bases and J by 0 bases, and 7 bases separated the two germline ends. Germline V lookup: CDR1 SGHVS, CDR2 FQNEAQ. This CDR3 is built from 13 residues. The CDR3 region is CASSSRFSYEQYF. The CDR3 DNA is TGTGCCAGCAGCTCCAGGTTCTCCTACGAGCAGTACTTC.

The rearrangement links TRBV6-5 to TRBJ2-7, with D possibly TRBD1 on 5 matching bases. The germline CDR1 and CDR2 sequences are MNHEY and SVGAGI. CDR3 length: 15 amino acids. The germline V and J ends were trimmed by 4 bases and 0 bases, with 13 bases remaining between them. As DNA, the CDR3 is TGTGCCAGCAGTTTCTTCCAGGGAAGCTCCTACGAGCAGTACTTC. This encodes CASSFFQGSSYEQYF.

This clone was observed a few times. This chain links TRBV11-2 with TRBJ1-2, with a weak D call TRBD1 (6 bases). V was trimmed by 5 bases and J by 3 bases, leaving 19 bases between them. CDR1 is SGHAT, CDR2 FQNNGV, per germline. The CDR3 totals 16 residues. CDR3: CASSLVGGGNYYGYTF. CDR3 DNA sequence: TGTGCCAGCAGCCTTGTCGGTGGGGGCAACTACTATGGCTACACCTTC.

CDR3 protein: CASSFGGFGGTDTQYF. CDR3 bases: TGTGCCAGCAGTTTCGGGGGTTTCGGGGGCACAGATACGCAGTATTTT. The chain employs TRBV9 and TRBJ2-3, with D possibly matching TRBD2 (6 bases). Germline-derived CDR1 and CDR2 are SGDLS and YYNGEE. The V and J ends lost 5 bases and 1 base respectively, with 17 bases between them. The CDR3 is 16 amino acids.

This chain's CDR3 is CASSQGGGYPQHF. The CDR3, as DNA: TGCGCCAGCAGCCAAGGGGGCGGATATCCCCAGCATTTT. The chain joins TRBV4-3 to TRBJ1-5, with D maybe TRBD1 (5 bases). V was shortened by 1 base and J by 10 bases, with 11 bases between the two germline ends. Germline CDR1 LGHNA, CDR2 YSLEER. CDR3 size: 13 residues.

CDR3 residues: CASSWTGENTGELFF. DNA of the CDR3: TGCGCCAGCAGCTGGACAGGGGAGAACACCGGGGAGCTGTTTTTT. The J gene is TRBJ2-2, the V gene TRBV5-1; 9 bases are shared with TRBD1. This CDR3 is 15 amino acids long. V shed 3 bases, J shed 1 base, and the junction held 1 base outside the gene matches. CDR1 is SGHRS, CDR2 YFSETQ, per germline. Based on the CDR3 plus reference TRBV5-1 and TRBJ2-2, the full variable domain is KAGVTQTPRYLIKTRGQQVTLSCSPISGHRSVSWYQQTPGQGLQFLFEYFSETQRNKGNFPGRFSGRQFSNSRSEMNVSTLELGDSALYLCASSWTGENTGELFFGEGSRLTVL.

V and J are TRBV19 and TRBJ1-2, with 8 bases lining up with TRBD1. J was trimmed by 4 bases and V by 6 bases; bases with no gene match: 13. The germline V gene encodes CDR1 LNHDA and CDR2 SQIVND (reference sequence). This CDR3 has 16 amino acids. In nucleotides, the CDR3 is TGTGCCAGTAGGTCCGGGACAGGATCAATTGTCTATGGCTACACCTTC. It translates to CASRSGTGSIVYGYTF.

The chain uses TRBV9 and TRBJ2-1, with D possibly TRBD1 on 5 matching bases. V dropped 0 bases and J dropped 4 bases, with 11 bases sitting between them. CDR3 size: 15 residues. Per germline, CDR1 SGDLS and CDR2 YYNGEE. This chain's CDR3 is CASSVGGRSYNEQFF. The CDR3 DNA reads TGTGCCAGCAGCGTAGGGGGCCGTTCATACAATGAGCAGTTCTTC. Together with reference TRBV9 and TRBJ2-1, the CDR3 gives the full variable domain: DSGVTQTPKHLITATGQRVTLRCSPRSGDLSVYWYQQSLDQGLQFLIQYYNGEERAKGNILERFSAQQFPDLHSELNLSSLELGDSALYFCASSVGGRSYNEQFFGPGTRLTVL.

The chain employs TRBV18 and TRBJ1-1, with 7 bases identical to TRBD1. In germline, CDR1 is KGHSH, CDR2 LQKENI. V lost 3 bases, J lost 3 bases, and 16 bases stayed unmatched. The CDR3 runs to 18 residues. In DNA form, the CDR3 reads TGTGCCAGCTCACCTCCCTCCCATGCGAGGGACAGATACACTGAAGCTTTCTTT. This codes for CASSPPSHARDRYTEAFF.

The chain is built from TRBV5-6 and TRBJ2-7, with 8 positions matching TRBD1. Looked up from germline, CDR1 is SGHDT and CDR2 is YYEEEE. Trimming took 4 bases from V and 6 from J; bases not matched to a gene: 12. CDR3 length: 15 residues. The CDR3 sequence: CASSHLDREGLEQYF. CDR3 sequence (DNA): TGTGCCAGCAGCCATCTGGACAGGGAAGGGCTCGAGCAGTACTTC.